Below are 6 T cell receptor beta chains sequenced from a single sample in a study of cytomegalovirus exposure and HLA in healthy donors. The PCR used 60 Vbeta and 13 Jbeta primers. TCRdb's table, derived via immunoSEQ multiplex PCR, lists solely in-frame clones and lacks some. The table records approximately 130,000 clones, 82% of them present only once. The sample comprised PBMCs. The receptor source for this set is a woman in her 50s in good health and CMV-seropositive.

This rearrangement joins TRBV18 to TRBJ1-1, with TRBD1 as a possible D gene (6 bases). V was pared by 3 bases and J by 1 base, with 12 bases between. The CDR3 loop spans 15 amino acids. Germline loops: CDR1 KGHSH, CDR2 LQKENI. CDR3 sequence: CASSPYQQGNTEAFF. The CDR3 DNA reads TGTGCCAGCTCACCTTACCAACAGGGGAACACTGAAGCTTTCTTT.

The chain employs TRBV19 and TRBJ1-2; 10 bases align to TRBD1. The CDR3 is 15 amino acids. From germline, CDR1 is LNHDA and CDR2 SQIVND (reference sequence). Trimming removed 3 bases from V and 4 bases from J; junction bases left unmatched: 5. The CDR3, as DNA: TGTGCCAGTAGTATCGGACAGGGGGGCTCCTATGGCTACACCTTC. Its translation is CASSIGQGGSYGYTF.

This clone was detected only once. CDR3 loop: CASSVLGNTGELFF. The CDR3 nucleotides are TGTGCCAGCAGCGTACTAGGGAACACCGGGGAGCTGTTTTTT. This chain connects TRBV28 to TRBJ2-2; D perhaps matches TRBD2 (5 bases). V gave up 6 bases and J gave up 1 base, with 9 bases separating them. The CDR3 has 14 amino acids. Germline V lookup: CDR1 MDHEN, CDR2 SYDVKM.

The rearrangement joins TRBV5-4 to TRBJ1-2, with D tentatively TRBD1 (5 bases). Germline lookup yields CDR1 SGHNT and CDR2 YYREEE (reference sequence). V lost 2 bases and J lost 2, with 13 bases in between. The CDR3 runs 15 residues. CDR3 sequence: CASSLLTALNYGYTF. The CDR3 coding sequence is TGTGCCAGCAGCTTATTGACAGCCTTAAACTATGGCTACACCTTC.

This chain uses TRBV9 with TRBJ2-4; 8 bases are a match to TRBD1. This CDR3 is 17 amino acids long. V lost 3 bases and J lost 9; bases outside the gene matches: 17. Germline V gene lookup returns CDR1 SGDLS and CDR2 YYNGEE. CDR3 loop: CASSAASRQGFGSIQYF. The CDR3 DNA sequence: TGTGCCAGCAGCGCGGCCAGCCGACAGGGGTTTGGGAGCATTCAGTACTTC.

V and J are TRBV6-5 and TRBJ1-1, with TRBD1 as a possible D gene (6 bases). The CDR3 is 12 amino acids. V lost 5 bases to trimming and J lost 11 bases, with 15 bases between them. CDR1 is MNHEY, CDR2 SVGAGI, per germline. The CDR3 is CASSQGSGEAFF. CDR3 nucleotide sequence: TGTGCCAGCAGTCAGGGGTCGGGTGAGGCTTTCTTT.